This T cell receptor beta chain originates from a study of PD-L1 blockade in urothelial cancer (dated by TCRdb to between 2016 and 2019). About the full investigation: Every patient began therapy in about 2014 and was given atezolizumab 1,200 mg intravenously every 3 weeks. Twenty-nine patients had pretreatment blood TCR-seq, about 24 had at least one posttreatment blood collection, and about 24 had tumor TCR-seq. Roughly 10 patients achieved durable clinical benefit and fewer than 25 did not. Durable clinical benefit was defined as progression-free survival longer than 6 months, and TCR features were also tested against progression-free and overall survival. Blood samples were analyzed at two time points: 3 weeks after treatment start (second dose) and 6 weeks after treatment start. Patients had an ECOG performance status of 0 or 1 and had received between 0 and 3 prior chemotherapy regimens. Pretreatment tumor samples, along with matched peripheral blood serially collected before and after atezolizumab treatment, were subjected to TCR sequencing. A median of 141,255 T cells and tens of thousands of unique TCRs was obtained from blood samples, and a median clonality of around 0.08 was observed. Somatic, immune and clinical correlates of response to PD-L1 blockade with atezolizumab in urothelial cancer were the focus of an exploratory multi-omic analysis. About nine tenths of the roughly 29 patients were males with bladder-origin urothelial cancer, and about 65% of the roughly 30 reported a prior smoking history. Whole exome sequencing and RNA sequencing of pretreatment tumors were performed alongside TCR sequencing in the same patients. Study-wide findings and limitations: Improved progression-free and overall survival was associated with having pretreatment peripheral blood TCR clonality below the median. Greater expansion of tumor-associated TCR clones in peripheral blood 3 weeks after the start of treatment was observed in patients with durable benefit (n of about 21, p = 0.022). Because the sample size was small (n of about 30) and many exploratory analyses were performed, the results are intended to be hypothesis-generating.

To estimate absolute template abundance from read counts, synthetic TCR analog templates were spiked into each PCR. The immunoSEQ assay was used to amplify TCRbeta CDR3 regions from genomic DNA with bias-controlled V and J gene primers. Sequencing of rearranged TCRbeta segments was performed at approximately 20X coverage. Concerning the study's data processing: Sequencing errors were corrected by clustering and CDR3s were annotated against IMGT to assign V, D and J genes. Out-of-frame and stop-codon sequences were excluded, and only productive TCRbeta rearrangements were used in downstream analyses. To compute clonality, Shannon entropy was normalized by the log of the number of unique productive sequences and then subtracted from one. Fisher's exact test with Benjamini-Hochberg correction, at a threshold of adjusted p below 0.01, was used to find clones that differed between time points or between blood and tumor. TCRdb re-hosts the immuneACCESS table, in-frame sequences only. Its copies lack some clones; in the studies checked, an unresolved V gene accounts for under half of them, and the cause for the rest is not known. The V and J calls and the clone size are those of that table, but D and trimming were determined from the DNA. The sample data list some 38,000 clones, and approximately 80% of these were observed just once. The biggest ten clones account for 12% to 15% of the sample.

V has 3 bases trimmed and J has 4 bases trimmed; junction bases matching no gene number 14. For CDR1 and CDR2, the germline V gene lists SGHRS and YFSETQ. The CDR3 sequence holds 17 residues, the cysteine and phenylalanine included. The read is trimmed to its CDR3 DNA, 51 bases read in frame from base 1. This clone was detected only a few times. What this receptor recognizes is not known. Base qualities are not at hand, and no much larger clone is one base apart. The sample's time point label, in plain terms: pretreatment peripheral blood. A total of roughly 31 patients with locally advanced or metastatic urothelial carcinoma, treated at Memorial Sloan Kettering on a trial protocol, made up the cohort. Peripheral blood mononuclear cells were collected pretreatment and during treatment, with between 1 and 8 total time points obtained per patient. The Qiagen DNeasy Blood extraction kit was used to purify genomic DNA from total PBMCs and tumor samples. Collected pretreatment and during treatment, PBMCs were isolated and stored as previously described.

Sequenced material: PBMCs, taken around atezolizumab (anti-PD-L1) treatment. In this chain, TRBV5-1 is recombined with TRBJ1-2, with 8 junctional bases fitting TRBD1. The receptor comes from a man of 80 years or more with urothelial cancer. The CDR3 loop reads CASSSGRPGQESYGYTF. The sequenced DNA: TGCGCCAGCAGCTCCGGAAGACCGGGACAGGAGAGCTATGGCTACACCTTC.